Listed below are T cell receptor beta chains from one sample, sequenced in a study of blood T cell repertoires in COVID-19. Generated by immunoSEQ multiplex PCR, the TCRdb table keeps only in-frame clones and is missing some. The table lists 250,000 to 300,000 clones, roughly 86% of them singletons. Sequences were obtained from PBMCs or T cells enriched from blood (not recorded which). The receptors were gathered from a woman aged 55-69 years who had recovered from COVID-19. CDR3s include the opening cysteine and the closing phenylalanine or tryptophan. A D gene is named only where the DNA matches it firmly. Clone size is stated in some rows and not others, as once, few, many or a class when expanded.

d_call	v_call	clone_size	j_call	cdr3_aa	cdr3_nt
NA	TRBV7-2	NA	TRBJ2-7	CASSVTGFSYEQYF	TGTGCCAGCAGCGTTACAGGGTTTTCCTACGAGCAGTACTTC
TRBD2	TRBV5-1	NA	TRBJ2-3	CASSVRLAGAQNTQYF	TGCGCCAGCAGCGTCCGACTAGCGGGGGCCCAGAATACGCAGTATTTT
TRBD1	TRBV9	NA	TRBJ1-5	CASSAGQYNQPQHF	TGTGCCAGCAGCGCGGGACAGTACAATCAGCCCCAGCATTTT
NA	TRBV10-1	NA	TRBJ2-3	CASSESGLTRNTDTQYF	TGCGCCAGCAGTGAGTCCGGACTCACCCGAAACACAGATACGCAGTATTTT
NA	TRBV6-5	NA	TRBJ1-1	CASSSPGGTEAFF	TGTGCCAGCAGTTCCCCTGGGGGGACTGAAGCTTTCTTT
NA	TRBV30	NA	TRBJ1-2	CAWSQGLLGGYTF	TGTGCCTGGAGCCAGGGGTTGTTAGGGGGCTACACCTTC
NA	TRBV9	NA	TRBJ1-1	CASSEGVANTEAFF	TGTGCCAGCAGCGAAGGGGTGGCGAACACTGAAGCTTTCTTT
TRBD1	TRBV7-7	NA	TRBJ2-1	CASSLHDREIDNEQFF	TGTGCTAGCAGCTTGCATGACAGGGAGATCGACAATGAGCAGTTCTTC
NA	TRBV24-1	once	TRBJ1-5	CATSPRGNSNQPQHF	TGTGCCACCTCACCACGGGGTAATAGCAATCAGCCCCAGCATTTT
NA	TRBV20-1	NA	TRBJ2-1	CSASWQDLSYNEQFF	TGCAGTGCTAGTTGGCAGGATCTCTCCTACAATGAGCAGTTCTTC
TRBD2	TRBV24-1	NA	TRBJ2-2	CATSVGTSGIANTGELFF	TGTGCCACCAGTGTCGGGACTAGCGGGATCGCGAACACCGGGGAGCTGTTTTTT
TRBD1	TRBV28	NA	TRBJ2-7	CASSFVRDRPIYEQYF	TGTGCCAGCAGTTTCGTCCGGGACAGACCAATCTACGAGCAGTACTTC
NA	TRBV19	NA	TRBJ2-2	CASRPRGIGELFF	TGTGCCAGTAGACCTAGGGGAATCGGGGAGCTGTTTTTT
NA	TRBV5-1	once	TRBJ1-4	CASSLGAPANEKLFF	TGCGCCAGCAGCTTAGGGGCTCCTGCTAATGAAAAACTGTTTTTT
NA	TRBV29-1	NA	TRBJ1-1	CSVGRQGGTEAFF	TGCAGCGTTGGCAGGCAGGGTGGCACTGAAGCTTTCTTT
NA	TRBV29-1	NA	TRBJ2-2	CSVARNTGELFF	TGCAGCGTTGCCAGGAACACCGGGGAGCTGTTTTTT
TRBD1	TRBV28	NA	TRBJ1-1	CASSTRGRLNYPPAFF	TGTGCCAGCAGTACCAGGGGGCGACTCAATTATCCGCCGGCTTTCTTT
TRBD2	TRBV15	NA	TRBJ2-3	CATSRSSGNTDTQYF	TGTGCCACCAGCAGGTCTAGCGGAAACACAGATACGCAGTATTTT
TRBD1	TRBV10-3	once	TRBJ1-1	CAISPRQGRANTEAFF	TGTGCCATCAGTCCCCGACAGGGACGAGCGAACACCGAAGCTTTCTTT
NA	TRBV19	once	TRBJ2-7	CASSFRENHEQYF	TGTGCCAGTAGTTTCAGGGAAAATCACGAGCAGTACTTC
NA	TRBV7-9	few	TRBJ1-5	CASSLVLGGQPQHF	TGTGCCAGCAGCTTAGTGCTGGGGGGGCAGCCCCAGCATTTT
TRBD1	TRBV18	NA	TRBJ2-1	CASSSGTVKSNEQFF	TGTGCCAGCTCATCAGGGACAGTAAAAAGCAATGAGCAGTTCTTC
NA	TRBV6-5	NA	TRBJ2-6	CASRTDSGANVLTF	TGTGCCAGCAGGACAGACTCTGGGGCCAACGTCCTGACTTTC
NA	TRBV3-1/TRBV3-2	NA	TRBJ2-2	CASSQGDYQTGELFF	TGTGCCAGCAGCCAAGGAGACTACCAAACCGGGGAGCTGTTTTTT
TRBD1	TRBV4-2	NA	TRBJ1-2	CASSPGQASFEGYTF	TGTGCCAGCAGCCCGGGACAGGCTTCCTTCGAGGGCTACACCTTC
NA	TRBV5-3	NA	TRBJ2-1	CARRPNWQFF	TGTGCCAGAAGACCTAACTGGCAGTTCTTC
TRBD1	TRBV19	NA	TRBJ1-5	CASSIQDRGGIQPQHF	TGTGCCAGTAGTATACAGGACAGGGGGGGTATTCAGCCCCAGCATTTT
NA	TRBV11-2	few	TRBJ2-7	CASSRGVTYEQYF	TGTGCCAGCAGCCGCGGGGTAACCTACGAGCAGTACTTC
TRBD1	TRBV19	NA	TRBJ2-1	CASSSRTGRSSYNEQFF	TGTGCCAGTAGTTCCCGGACAGGGCGTAGCTCCTACAATGAGCAGTTCTTC
TRBD1	TRBV6-1	NA	TRBJ1-2	CASSAATGNYGYTF	TGTGCCAGCAGTGCAGCGACAGGGAACTATGGCTACACCTTC
TRBD2	TRBV19	NA	TRBJ2-7	CASSRIRLAAIDEQYF	TGTGCCAGTAGTAGAATTAGACTAGCGGCGATCGACGAGCAGTACTTC
NA	TRBV13	NA	TRBJ2-1	CASSSLTAGPYNEQFF	TGTGCCAGCAGCTCCCTCACGGCGGGTCCCTACAATGAGCAGTTCTTC
TRBD1	TRBV3-1/TRBV3-2	NA	TRBJ1-4	CASSLPGQDNEKLFF	TGTGCCAGCAGCCTTCCGGGACAGGATAATGAAAAACTGTTTTTT
NA	TRBV5-1	NA	TRBJ1-5	CASSLDGDSNQPQHF	TGCGCCAGCAGCTTGGACGGAGATAGCAATCAGCCCCAGCATTTT
NA	TRBV7-9	NA	TRBJ2-5	CASSLARSAETQYF	TGTGCCAGCAGCTTAGCGCGTAGTGCAGAGACCCAGTACTTC
NA	TRBV7-7	NA	TRBJ2-1	CASSLTAMNEQFF	TGTGCTAGCAGCTTGACAGCGATGAATGAGCAGTTCTTC
TRBD1	TRBV27	NA	TRBJ1-2	CASSLRQGWYGYTF	TGTGCCAGCAGTTTAAGACAGGGATGGTATGGCTACACCTTC
TRBD2	TRBV7-9	NA	TRBJ2-1	CAIGTSGRATYNEQFF	TGTGCCATAGGGACTAGCGGGAGGGCCACCTACAATGAGCAGTTCTTC
NA	TRBV28	NA	TRBJ1-1	CASRTWDTEAFF	TGTGCCAGCAGGACTTGGGACACTGAAGCTTTCTTT
NA	TRBV28	NA	TRBJ2-1	CASRSRGYNEQFF	TGTGCCAGCAGGTCTCGCGGCTACAATGAGCAGTTCTTC
NA	TRBV4-1	once	TRBJ2-1	CASSQDLSGSSYNEQFF	TGCGCCAGCAGCCAAGATTTGTCGGGGAGCTCCTACAATGAGCAGTTCTTC
NA	TRBV11-2	NA	TRBJ1-2	CASSPRSQVGGYTF	TGTGCCAGCAGCCCCCGAAGCCAAGTGGGCGGCTACACCTTC
NA	TRBV5-1	NA	TRBJ1-2	CASSRSNYGYTF	TGCGCCAGCAGCCGGTCTAACTATGGCTACACCTTC
NA	TRBV30	NA	TRBJ1-6	CAWDTGALHF	TGTGCCTGGGACACGGGGGCCCTCCACTTT
TRBD2	TRBV6-5	NA	TRBJ2-1	CASAGGWNEQFF	TGTGCCAGCGCGGGGGGATGGAATGAGCAGTTCTTC
NA	TRBV19	few	TRBJ2-1	CASSGVEASTYNEQFF	TGTGCCAGTAGTGGTGTTGAGGCAAGTACCTACAATGAGCAGTTCTTC
TRBD1	TRBV24-1	NA	TRBJ1-1	CATSDPTGTVAFF	TGTGCCACCAGTGATCCGACAGGGACGGTAGCTTTCTTT
TRBD2	TRBV27	once	TRBJ2-7	CASSLLGPSGSYEQYF	TGTGCCAGCAGTTTATTGGGGCCTAGCGGCTCCTACGAGCAGTACTTC
TRBD1	TRBV2	NA	TRBJ2-2	CASSGNRGRTGELFF	TGTGCCAGCTCAGGGAACAGGGGGCGCACCGGGGAGCTGTTTTTT
TRBD2	TRBV10-1	few	TRBJ2-3	CASSASGRPADTQYF	TGCGCCAGCAGTGCTAGCGGGAGGCCAGCGGATACGCAGTATTTT
TRBD1	TRBV27	NA	TRBJ2-7	CASNDRVRQYF	TGTGCCAGCAACGACAGGGTTCGGCAGTACTTC
TRBD1	TRBV11-3	NA	TRBJ1-4	CASSLVGQIPQKLFF	TGTGCCAGCAGCTTAGTGGGACAGATTCCCCAGAAACTGTTTTTT